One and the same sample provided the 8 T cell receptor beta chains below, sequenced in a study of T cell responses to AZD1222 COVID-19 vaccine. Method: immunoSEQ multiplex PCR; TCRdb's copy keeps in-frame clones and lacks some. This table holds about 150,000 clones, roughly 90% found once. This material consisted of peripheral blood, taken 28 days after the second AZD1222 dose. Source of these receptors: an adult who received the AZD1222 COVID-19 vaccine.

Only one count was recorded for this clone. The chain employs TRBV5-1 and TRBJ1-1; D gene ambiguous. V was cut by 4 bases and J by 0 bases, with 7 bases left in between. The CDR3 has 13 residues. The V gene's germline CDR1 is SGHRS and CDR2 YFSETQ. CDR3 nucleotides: TGCGCCAGCAGCCTACTTGTGAACACTGAAGCTTTCTTT. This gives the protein CASSLLVNTEAFF.

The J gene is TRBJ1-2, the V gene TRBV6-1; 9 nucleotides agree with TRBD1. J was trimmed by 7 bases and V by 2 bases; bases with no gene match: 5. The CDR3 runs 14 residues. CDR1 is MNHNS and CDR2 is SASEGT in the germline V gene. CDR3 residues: CASSELRTGVGYTF. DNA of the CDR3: TGTGCCAGCAGTGAACTCCGGACAGGGGTTGGCTACACCTTC.

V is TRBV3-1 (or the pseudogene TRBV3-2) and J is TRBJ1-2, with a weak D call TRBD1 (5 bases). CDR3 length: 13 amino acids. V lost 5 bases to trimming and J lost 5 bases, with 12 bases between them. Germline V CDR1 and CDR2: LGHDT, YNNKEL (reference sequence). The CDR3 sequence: CASSVQGGYGYTF. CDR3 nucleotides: TGTGCCAGCAGCGTGCAGGGAGGGTATGGCTACACCTTC.

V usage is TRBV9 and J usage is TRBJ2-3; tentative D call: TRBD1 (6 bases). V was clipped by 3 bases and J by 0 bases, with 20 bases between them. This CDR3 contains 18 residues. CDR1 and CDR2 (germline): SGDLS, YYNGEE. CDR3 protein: CASSGTGSGHPSTDTQYF. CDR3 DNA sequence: TGTGCCAGCAGCGGAACAGGGTCTGGGCATCCTAGCACAGATACGCAGTATTTT.

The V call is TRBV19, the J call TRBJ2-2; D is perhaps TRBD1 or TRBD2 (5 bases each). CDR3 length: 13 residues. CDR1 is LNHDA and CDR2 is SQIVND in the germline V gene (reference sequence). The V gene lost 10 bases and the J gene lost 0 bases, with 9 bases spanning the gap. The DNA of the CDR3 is TGTGCCACTCGGGGACCGAACACCGGGGAGCTGTTTTTT. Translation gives CATRGPNTGELFF.

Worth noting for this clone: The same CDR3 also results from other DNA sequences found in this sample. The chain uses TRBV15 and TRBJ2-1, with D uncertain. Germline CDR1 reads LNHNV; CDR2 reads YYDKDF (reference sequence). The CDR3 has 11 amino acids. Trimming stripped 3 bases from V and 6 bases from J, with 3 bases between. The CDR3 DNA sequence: TGTGCCACCAGCAGGGTCAATGAGCAGTTCTTC. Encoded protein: CATSRVNEQFF.

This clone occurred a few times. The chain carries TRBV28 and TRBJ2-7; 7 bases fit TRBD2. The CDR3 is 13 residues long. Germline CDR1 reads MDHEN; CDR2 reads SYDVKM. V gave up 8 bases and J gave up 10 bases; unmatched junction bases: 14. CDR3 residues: CASGSLAASSQYF. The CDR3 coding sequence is TGTGCCAGCGGGTCCCTAGCGGCTTCCTCTCAGTACTTC.

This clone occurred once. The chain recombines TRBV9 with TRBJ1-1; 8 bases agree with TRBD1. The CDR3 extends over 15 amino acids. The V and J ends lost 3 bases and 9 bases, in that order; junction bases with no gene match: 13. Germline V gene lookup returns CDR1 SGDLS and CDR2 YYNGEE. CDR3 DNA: TGTGCCAGCAGCGGTGGGACAGGCTACACTATGAAAGCTTTCTTT. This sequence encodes CASSGGTGYTMKAFF.